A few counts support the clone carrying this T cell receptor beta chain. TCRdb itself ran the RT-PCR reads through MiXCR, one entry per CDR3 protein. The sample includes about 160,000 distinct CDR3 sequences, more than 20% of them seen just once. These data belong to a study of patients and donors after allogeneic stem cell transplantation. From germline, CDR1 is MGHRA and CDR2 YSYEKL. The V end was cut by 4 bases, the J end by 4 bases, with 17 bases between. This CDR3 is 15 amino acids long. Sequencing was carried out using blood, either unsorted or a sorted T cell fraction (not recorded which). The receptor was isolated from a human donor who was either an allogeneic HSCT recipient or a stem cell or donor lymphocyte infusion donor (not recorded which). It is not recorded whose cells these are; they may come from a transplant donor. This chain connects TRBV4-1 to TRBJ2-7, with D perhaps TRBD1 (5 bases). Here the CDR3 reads CASSRDDSPLYEQYF. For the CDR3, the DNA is TGCGCCAGCAGCCGAGACGACAGTCCTTTATACGAGCAGTACTTC.